This is a list of T cell receptor beta chains from one sample in a study of blood T cell repertoires in COVID-19. Clones were read by immunoSEQ multiplex PCR, and TCRdb kept only the in-frame ones, dropping some. The top ten clones hold roughly 5% of a sample with under 350,000 clones, more than 85% of them seen once. Sequencing input: peripheral blood. These receptors were obtained from a man aged 35-49 years with acute or convalescent COVID-19. CDR3s include the opening cysteine and the closing phenylalanine or tryptophan. A D gene is named only where the DNA matches it firmly. Rows give clone size only sometimes, using once, few, many, or a class for an expanded clone.

clone size | J gene | D gene | V gene | CDR3 DNA | CDR3 protein
. | TRBJ2-7 | . | TRBV7-2 | TGTGCCAGCAGCTTAGAACAGCAATACGAGCAGTACTTC | CASSLEQQYEQYF
. | TRBJ2-3 | . | TRBV9 | TGTGCCAGCAGCTCTCCCTTGAGGACAGATACGCAGTATTTT | CASSSPLRTDTQYF
. | TRBJ1-1 | . | TRBV5-4 | TGTGCCAGCAGCTTGGGACAGGCCCAGAACACTGAAGCTTTCTTT | CASSLGQAQNTEAFF
. | TRBJ2-3 | . | TRBV7-2 | TGTGCCAGCGGCGGAGCGGGCCTCGCAGATACGCAGTATTTT | CASGGAGLADTQYF
. | TRBJ1-6 | TRBD1 | TRBV9 | TGTGCCAGCAGCCTCCTGACAGGGCCGATTTCACCCCTCCACTTT | CASSLLTGPISPLHF
once | TRBJ1-1 | . | TRBV7-9 | TGTGCCAGCAGCGTAGGAGGGTTAACTGAAGCTTTCTTT | CASSVGGLTEAFF
. | TRBJ2-7 | TRBD1 | TRBV5-1 | TGCGCCAGCAGGCCCGGGACAGGGGAGAAGGTGGACGAGCAGTACTTC | CASRPGTGEKVDEQYF
. | TRBJ1-1 | . | TRBV30 | TGTGCCTGGAGTGTAGGGGCAGGGTACACTGAAGCTTTCTTT | CAWSVGAGYTEAFF
. | TRBJ2-1 | . | TRBV7-3 | TGTGCCAGCAGCTTATTACAGAGCTCCTACAATGAGCAGTTCTTC | CASSLLQSSYNEQFF
few | TRBJ1-4 | TRBD1 | TRBV6-5 | TGTGCCAGCAGGCCCACAGGGGGCTCTGAAAAACTGTTTTTT | CASRPTGGSEKLFF
once | TRBJ2-3 | TRBD2 | TRBV5-4 | TGTGCCAGCAGCGGGTTAGCGGGGGGGCGTCCCACAGATACGCAGTATTTT | CASSGLAGGRPTDTQYF
. | TRBJ2-7 | TRBD2 | TRBV5-6 | TGTGCCAGCAGCTTGACACTAGCGGGTCGTCACGAGCAGTACTTC | CASSLTLAGRHEQYF
many | TRBJ1-5 | TRBD1 | TRBV19 | TGTGCCAGTATGGGGACAGGCCGGAAGGGGTCCCAGCATTTT | CASMGTGRKGSQHF
. | TRBJ2-5 | TRBD1 | TRBV29-1 | TGCAGCGCCTTGGACAGGGTGGGGGAGACCCAGTACTTC | CSALDRVGETQYF
. | TRBJ2-1 | TRBD1 | TRBV5-4 | TGTGCCAGCAGCTCGGGACAGGGACCCTACAATGAGCAGTTCTTC | CASSSGQGPYNEQFF
. | TRBJ1-1 | . | TRBV7-2 | TGTGCCAGCAGCTTAGCCTTTAACACTGAAGCTTTCTTT | CASSLAFNTEAFF
. | TRBJ2-1 | . | TRBV29-1 | TGCAGCGTTGGGCCAGGGGAAGCGGATGAGCAGTTCTTC | CSVGPGEADEQFF
once | TRBJ1-2 | TRBD1 | TRBV19 | TGTGCCAGTAGTATAGGACAGGGTTATGGCTACACCTTC | CASSIGQGYGYTF
few | TRBJ2-3 | TRBD2 | TRBV6-5 | TGTGCCAGCAGTTACTTGACTAGCGGGGGGTCGGATACGCAGTATTTT | CASSYLTSGGSDTQYF
. | TRBJ1-1 | TRBD1 | TRBV6-5 | TGTGCCAGCACCGGGAACAGGGGGATGACTGAAGCTTTCTTT | CASTGNRGMTEAFF
. | TRBJ2-4 | . | TRBV5-1 | TGCGCCAGCAGCTTGGCTCAGCGTACAAACATTCAGTACTTC | CASSLAQRTNIQYF
. | TRBJ1-1 | . | TRBV5-1 | TGCGCCAGCAGCTCAGGTCTGGGCGCTCCTCTTGAAGCTTTCTTT | CASSSGLGAPLEAFF
. | TRBJ2-1 | . | TRBV10-2 | TGCGCCAGCAGTGAGTTATCGGAGTACTCCTACAATGAGCAGTTCTTC | CASSELSEYSYNEQFF
. | TRBJ1-1 | . | TRBV30 | TGTGCCTGGAGCGGGGGAGCGGAGGATGAAGCTTTCTTT | CAWSGGAEDEAFF
. | TRBJ1-2 | . | TRBV6-6 | TGTGCCAGCAGTTACTCGACCACCGGGAGCTATGGCTACACCTTC | CASSYSTTGSYGYTF
. | TRBJ1-1 | TRBD1 | TRBV6-5 | TGTGCCAGCAGTTTCAGACAGGGGGCTGGGGACACTGAAGCTTTCTTT | CASSFRQGAGDTEAFF
. | TRBJ1-3 | TRBD1 | TRBV6-5 | TGTGCCATCAAGGACAGGGGATGGTCAGGAAACACCATATATTTT | CAIKDRGWSGNTIYF
. | TRBJ2-3 | TRBD1 | TRBV28 | TGTGCCAGCAGTTTGCAAACAGGGGGCACGGATACGCAGTATTTT | CASSLQTGGTDTQYF
. | TRBJ2-3 | TRBD2 | TRBV6-1 | TGTGCCAGCAGTGAACTAGCGGGGGGTTTGGGAGATACGCAGTATTTT | CASSELAGGLGDTQYF
. | TRBJ1-2 | TRBD1 | TRBV10-3 | TGTGCCACCCGGGGGACAGGGCCGATGGGTGGCTACACCTTC | CATRGTGPMGGYTF
. | TRBJ2-5 | TRBD1 | TRBV2 | TGTGCCAGCAGGGGACAGGGCATTGGGGAGACCCAGTACTTC | CASRGQGIGETQYF
. | TRBJ1-5 | . | TRBV7-2 | TGTGCCAGCAGCCTTGAAGGCGTACGCGGTCGGCCCCAGCATTTT | CASSLEGVRGRPQHF
. | TRBJ2-3 | TRBD1 | TRBV20-1 | TGCAGTGCTAGTTCTGGACAGGGGAACACAGATACGCAGTATTTT | CSASSGQGNTDTQYF
. | TRBJ2-1 | TRBD2 | TRBV11-3 | TGTGCCAGCAGCACGGGACTAGCGGGGGTAGGCAATGAGCAGTTCTTC | CASSTGLAGVGNEQFF
. | TRBJ2-7 | . | TRBV7-2 | TGTGCCAGCAGCCTCGGACATCTTACCTACGAGCAGTACTTC | CASSLGHLTYEQYF
. | TRBJ1-3 | TRBD1 | TRBV7-6 | TGTGCCAGCAGCCCGGAACAGGGGAACGCTGGAAACACCATATATTTT | CASSPEQGNAGNTIYF
few | TRBJ1-1 | . | TRBV5-1 | TGCGCCAGCAGCGGAGGGGACGGTGGAACTGAAGCTTTCTTT | CASSGGDGGTEAFF
. | TRBJ1-1 | . | TRBV2 | TGTGCCAGCAGCTGGGACGGGGGGTCGGGAGCTTTCTTT | CASSWDGGSGAFF
. | TRBJ1-1 | . | TRBV7-9 | TGTGCCAGCAGCTTTCCCGAGGGAGGGACTGAAGCTTTCTTT | CASSFPEGGTEAFF
. | TRBJ1-1 | TRBD1 | TRBV2 | TGTGCCAGCAGTGTCTCCGGACAGGGGATCGGGAACACTGAAGCTTTCTTT | CASSVSGQGIGNTEAFF
. | TRBJ2-4 | . | TRBV2 | TGTGCCAGCAGTACGGTCCCAAACATTCAGTACTTC | CASSTVPNIQYF
. | TRBJ2-7 | . | TRBV29-1 | TGCAGCGTTCAACCCCTTTCCGGGGAGCAGTACTTC | CSVQPLSGEQYF
. | TRBJ2-7 | TRBD1 | TRBV5-4 | TGTGCCAGCAGCTTTAGACAGGGTAGCGACGAGCAGTACTTC | CASSFRQGSDEQYF
. | TRBJ1-2 | . | TRBV30 | TGTGCCTGGAGTGTACTTCCAGGGAACTATGGCTACACCTTC | CAWSVLPGNYGYTF
. | TRBJ1-1 | TRBD1 | TRBV13 | TGTGCCAGCAGCTCCTGGGAGAGACAGGGAGGTTACACTGAAGCTTTCTTT | CASSSWERQGGYTEAFF
. | TRBJ2-3 | . | TRBV2 | TGTGCCAGCAGTGCCCGGTATCTCACAGATACGCAGTATTTT | CASSARYLTDTQYF
. | TRBJ2-2 | TRBD2 | TRBV3-1/TRBV3-2 | TGTGCCAGCGGGAGGGCCGGGGAGCTGTTTTTT | CASGRAGELFF
. | TRBJ1-1 | TRBD1 | TRBV5-1 | TGCGCCAGCAGTTTTGGGACAGGGTCGAACACTGAAGCTTTCTTT | CASSFGTGSNTEAFF
. | TRBJ1-1 | . | TRBV6-2/TRBV6-3 | TGTGCCAGCAGTAGGCCGGGGGGCACTGAAGCTTTCTTT | CASSRPGGTEAFF
. | TRBJ2-1 | . | TRBV10-3 | TGTGCCATCAGTGAGTCAGATAGCGGAAACTACAATGAGCAGTTCTTC | CAISESDSGNYNEQFF
. | TRBJ1-4 | . | TRBV12-3/TRBV12-4 | TGTGCCAGCAGCCTGTACCGGGAAAAACTGTTTTTT | CASSLYREKLFF
. | TRBJ2-2 | TRBD1 | TRBV6-6 | TGTGCCAGCAATTACGCCACAGGGGGGAACACCGGGGAGCTGTTTTTT | CASNYATGGNTGELFF
. | TRBJ2-3 | TRBD2 | TRBV11-2 | TGTGCCAGCGAGTCTGGGGGGGGGAATACGCAGTATTTT | CASESGGGNTQYF
few | TRBJ2-7 | . | TRBV5-1 | TGCGCCAGCAGCTTCTCAGGAAGAGCGGTCTCCGAGCAGTACTTC | CASSFSGRAVSEQYF
. | TRBJ1-6 | . | TRBV19 | TGTGCCAGTAGCTCGTGGAGGTCGACGACTCATTCACCCCTCCACTTT | CASSSWRSTTHSPLHF
. | TRBJ2-3 | . | TRBV6-5 | TGTGCCAGCAGGCCGTTACAGGGTACCACAGATACGCAGTATTTT | CASRPLQGTTDTQYF
. | TRBJ1-5 | . | TRBV24-1 | TGTGCCACCAGTAGAGTTGACAATCAGCCCCAGCATTTT | CATSRVDNQPQHF